Shown below are 13 T cell receptor beta chains from a single sample sequenced in a study of post-analysis software for immune sequencing data. The TCR beta cDNA libraries contained unique molecular identifiers. One entry per CDR3 protein, called by TCRdb with MiXCR from the PCR reads. The sample shows 350,000 to 450,000 distinct CDR3 sequences, about a third of them seen only once. These receptors have no identified antigens. Study-level points and caveats: Roughly 5 TRBV segments, TRBV5-6, TRBV5-1 and TRBV20-1 among them, were found more frequent in patients than controls.

Sequencing was carried out using blood. Receptors were obtained from a girl aged 10-17 years with multiple sclerosis.

This clonotype was picked up many times. The chain employs TRBV3-1 and TRBJ2-1; 7 bases align to TRBD1. The length of the CDR3 is 13 residues. The V gene's germline CDR1 is LGHDT and CDR2 YNNKEL (reference sequence). V shed 4 bases and J 6 bases; nucleotides not matched to a gene: 3. The CDR3 here is CASSPGTVNEQFF. The CDR3 nucleotides are TGTGCCAGCAGCCCCGGGACAGTCAATGAGCAGTTCTTC.

The rearrangement links TRBV28 to TRBJ2-6, with TRBD1 matching over 10 bases. Germline CDR1 and CDR2: MDHEN and SYDVKM. The CDR3 runs to 18 residues. V shed 4 bases and J 4 bases; nucleotides not matched to a gene: 10. The CDR3 nucleotides are TGTGCCAGCAGTTCGGGGGGACAGGGGACCTACGGGGCCAACGTCCTGACTTTC. Amino acids: CASSSGGQGTYGANVLTF.

This sequence joins TRBV6-5 and TRBJ2-1, with D maybe TRBD2 (6 bases). The CDR3 loop spans 15 amino acids. Between the trimmed V and J ends, which lost 0 bases and 2 bases, there was a span of 8 bases. Germline-derived CDR1 and CDR2 are MNHEY and SVGAGI. The CDR3 protein is CASSYSAGPYNEQFF. As DNA, the CDR3 is TGTGCCAGCAGTTACTCGGCGGGGCCCTACAATGAGCAGTTCTTC.

This clonotype came up a few times. V usage is TRBV5-1 and J usage is TRBJ2-3; D gene ambiguous. V shed 1 base and J shed 1 base, with 10 bases lying between them. Germline-derived CDR1 and CDR2 are SGHRS and YFSETQ. The CDR3 covers 15 residues. The CDR3 loop is CASSLNPGGTDTQYF. CDR3 DNA sequence: TGCGCCAGCAGCTTGAACCCCGGTGGCACAGATACGCAGTATTTT.

This rearrangement joins TRBV4-3 to TRBJ1-1; TRBD1 is a possible D gene (6 bases). Germline-derived CDR1 and CDR2 are LGHNA and YSLEER. The CDR3 is 14 residues long. Trimming stripped 0 bases from V and 10 bases from J, with 15 bases between. Written as DNA, the CDR3 is TGCGCCAGCAGCCAAGATAGCTCGGGGGGCCCAGCTTTCTTT. This codes for CASSQDSSGGPAFF.

This chain links TRBV4-3 with TRBJ1-5; perhaps TRBD1 as D (5 bases). Trimming removed 0 bases from V and 6 bases from J, with 6 bases in between. CDR3 length: 13 amino acids. Per germline, CDR1 LGHNA and CDR2 YSLEER. The CDR3 region is CASSQDGAQPQHF. The CDR3 DNA follows: TGCGCCAGCAGCCAAGACGGGGCTCAGCCCCAGCATTTT.

This clonotype was picked up a small number of times. This chain uses TRBV5-1 with TRBJ1-4; no clear D gene. CDR1 and CDR2 (germline): SGHRS, YFSETQ. V gave up 2 bases and J gave up 5 bases, with 10 bases separating them. The CDR3 length is 14 residues. CDR3 DNA: TGCGCCAGCAGCTTCCCCGGGAGGAATGAAAAACTGTTTTTT. As protein: CASSFPGRNEKLFF.

The chain joins TRBV20-1 to TRBJ2-7; D may be TRBD1 (5 bases). The CDR3 totals 14 residues. Germline CDR1 reads DFQATT; CDR2 reads SNEGSKA (reference sequence). The V end was cut by 6 bases, the J end by 2 bases, with 17 bases between. Written as DNA, the CDR3 is TGCAGTGCGCCCAGTGTTTGGGGCGCCTACGAGCAGTACTTC. This codes for CSAPSVWGAYEQYF.

This clonotype was seen more than once but under ten times. The chain carries TRBV6-5 and TRBJ1-6, with TRBD1 matching over 7 bases. With V trimmed by 10 bases and J by 7 bases, 7 bases remained unmatched. The germline V gene encodes CDR1 MNHEY and CDR2 SVGAGI. The length of the CDR3 is 13 residues. The CDR3 is CATRGARNSPLHF. The DNA of the CDR3 is TGTGCCACCAGGGGGGCGAGGAATTCACCCCTCCACTTT.

Points on this clonotype: At one of its ends the junction is not consistent with the germline gene, which may arise from a read error. The CDR3 region is CASSFEGQGTQGTQYF. The CDR3 bases are TGTGCCAGCAGTTTTGAGGGGCAGGGAACACAAGGGACCCAGTACTTC. The chain links TRBV12-3 or TRBV12-4 to TRBJ2-7, with D possibly being TRBD1 or TRBD2 (5 bases each). Near its end, the DNA agrees better with TRBJ2-5, so the J call may be wrong. The CDR3 consists of 16 residues.

This clonotype showed up just a few times. A much larger clone sits a single nucleotide away, making a read error possible. This chain links TRBV20-1 with TRBJ2-3, with 7 bases matching TRBD2. V was clipped by 1 base and J by 5 bases; unmatched bases: 0. This CDR3 has 12 amino acids. The germline gives CDR1 DFQATT, CDR2 SNEGSKA (reference sequence). The CDR3: CSARAGGDTQYF. CDR3 DNA: TGCAGTGCTAGAGCGGGGGGAGATACGCAGTATTTT.

The genes are TRBV5-1 and TRBJ2-6; no definite D call. Germline CDR1 reads SGHRS; CDR2 reads YFSETQ. The CDR3 totals 16 residues. V gave up 0 bases and J gave up 4 bases, with 11 bases separating them. The CDR3 nucleotides read TGCGCCAGCAGCTTGGCGGGTATGGACGGGGCCAACGTCCTGACTTTC. This translates into CASSLAGMDGANVLTF.

This clonotype was recorded a few times. This chain uses TRBV6-5 with TRBJ1-6, with 7 bases lining up with TRBD1. The CDR3 runs to 14 residues. CDR1 is MNHEY, CDR2 SVGAGI, per germline. With 0 bases clipped from V and 10 bases from J, the junction kept 3 bases outside the gene matches. The CDR3 here is CASSYSTGLSPLHF. Written as DNA, the CDR3 is TGTGCCAGCAGTTACTCGACAGGGTTGTCACCCCTCCACTTT.